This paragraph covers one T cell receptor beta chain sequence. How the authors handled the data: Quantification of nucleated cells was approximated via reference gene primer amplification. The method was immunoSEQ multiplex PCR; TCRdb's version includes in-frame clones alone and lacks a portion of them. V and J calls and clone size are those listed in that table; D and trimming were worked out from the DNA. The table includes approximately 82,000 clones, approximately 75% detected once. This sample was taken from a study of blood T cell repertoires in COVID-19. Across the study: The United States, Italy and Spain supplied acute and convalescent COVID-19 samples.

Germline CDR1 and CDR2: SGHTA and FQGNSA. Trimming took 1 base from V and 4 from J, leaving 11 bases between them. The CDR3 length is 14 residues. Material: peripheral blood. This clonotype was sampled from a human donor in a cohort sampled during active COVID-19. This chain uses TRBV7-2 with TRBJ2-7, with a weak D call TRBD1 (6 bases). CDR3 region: CASSLVQGTYEQYF. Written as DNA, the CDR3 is TGTGCCAGCAGCTTAGTACAGGGAACGTACGAGCAGTACTTC.